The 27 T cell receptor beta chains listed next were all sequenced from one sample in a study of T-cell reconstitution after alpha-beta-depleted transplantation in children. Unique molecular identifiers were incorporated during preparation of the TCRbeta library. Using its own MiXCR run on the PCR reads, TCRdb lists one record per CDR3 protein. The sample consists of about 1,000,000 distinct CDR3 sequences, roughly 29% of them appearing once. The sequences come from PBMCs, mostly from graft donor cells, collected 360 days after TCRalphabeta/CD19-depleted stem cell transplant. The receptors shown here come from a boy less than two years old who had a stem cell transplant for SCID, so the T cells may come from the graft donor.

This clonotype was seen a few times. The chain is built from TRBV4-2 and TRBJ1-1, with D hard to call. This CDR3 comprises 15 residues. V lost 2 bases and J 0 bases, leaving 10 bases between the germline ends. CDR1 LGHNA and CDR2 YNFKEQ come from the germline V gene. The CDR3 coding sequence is TGTGCCAGCAGCCAAACGCCGTACTTGAACACTGAAGCTTTCTTT. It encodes CASSQTPYLNTEAFF.

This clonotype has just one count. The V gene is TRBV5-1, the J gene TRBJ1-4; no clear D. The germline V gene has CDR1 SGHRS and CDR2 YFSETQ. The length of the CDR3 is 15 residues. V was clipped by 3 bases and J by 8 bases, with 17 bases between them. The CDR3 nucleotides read TGCGCCAGCAGCTCGAAGGAGGGAAATGGGGAAAAACTGTTTTTT. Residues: CASSSKEGNGEKLFF.

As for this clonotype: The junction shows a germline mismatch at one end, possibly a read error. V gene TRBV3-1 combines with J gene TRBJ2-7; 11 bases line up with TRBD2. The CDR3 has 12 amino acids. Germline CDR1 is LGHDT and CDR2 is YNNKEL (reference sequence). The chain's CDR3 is CASSRVVGLAVF. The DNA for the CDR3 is TGTGCCAGCAGCCGGGTCGTGGGACTAGCGGTTTTC.

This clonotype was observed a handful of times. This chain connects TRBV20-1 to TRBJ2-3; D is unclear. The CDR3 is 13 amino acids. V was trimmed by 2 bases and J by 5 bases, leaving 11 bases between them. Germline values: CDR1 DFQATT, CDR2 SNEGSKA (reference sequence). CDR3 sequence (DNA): TGCAGTGCTAGAACGCCCGGTGTAGATACGCAGTATTTT. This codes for CSARTPGVDTQYF.

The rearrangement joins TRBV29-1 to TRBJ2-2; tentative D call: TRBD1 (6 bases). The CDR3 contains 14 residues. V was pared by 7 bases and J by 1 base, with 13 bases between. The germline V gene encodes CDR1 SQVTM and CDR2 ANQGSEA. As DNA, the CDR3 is TGCAGCGCACTGGGACACAGGAACACCGGGGAGCTGTTTTTT. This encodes CSALGHRNTGELFF.

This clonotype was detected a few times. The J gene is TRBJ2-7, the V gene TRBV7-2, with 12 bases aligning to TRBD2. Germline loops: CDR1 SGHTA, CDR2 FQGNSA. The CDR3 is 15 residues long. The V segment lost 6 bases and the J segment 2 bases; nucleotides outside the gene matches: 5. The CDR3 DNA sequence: TGTGCCAGCAGTACTAGCGGGGGGCCAGCCTACGAGCAGTACTTC. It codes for CASSTSGGPAYEQYF. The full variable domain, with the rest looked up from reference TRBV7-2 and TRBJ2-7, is GAGVSQSPSNKVTEKGKDVELRCDPISGHTALYWYRQSLGQGLEFLIYFQGNSAPDKSGLPSDRFSAERTGGSVSTLTIQRTQQEDSAVYLCASSTSGGPAYEQYFGPGTRLTVT.

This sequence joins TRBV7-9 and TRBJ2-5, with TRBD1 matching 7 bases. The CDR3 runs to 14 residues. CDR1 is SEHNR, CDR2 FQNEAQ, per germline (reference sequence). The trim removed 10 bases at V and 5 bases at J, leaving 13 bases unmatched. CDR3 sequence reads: CATRLGQEWETQYF. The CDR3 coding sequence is TGTGCCACCCGCTTAGGACAGGAGTGGGAGACCCAGTACTTC. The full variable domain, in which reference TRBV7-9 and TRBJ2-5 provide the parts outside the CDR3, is DTGVSQNPRHKITKRGQNVTFRCDPISEHNRLYWYRQTLGQGPEFLTYFQNEAQLEKSRLLSDRFSAERPKGSFSTLEIQRTEQGDSAMYLCATRLGQEWETQYFGPGTRLLVL.

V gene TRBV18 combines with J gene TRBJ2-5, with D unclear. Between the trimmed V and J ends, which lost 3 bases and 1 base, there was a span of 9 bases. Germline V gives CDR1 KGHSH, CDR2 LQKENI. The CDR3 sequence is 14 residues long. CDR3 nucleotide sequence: TGTGCCAGCTCACCCCCGGTGCGCCAAGAGACCCAGTACTTC. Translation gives CASSPPVRQETQYF.

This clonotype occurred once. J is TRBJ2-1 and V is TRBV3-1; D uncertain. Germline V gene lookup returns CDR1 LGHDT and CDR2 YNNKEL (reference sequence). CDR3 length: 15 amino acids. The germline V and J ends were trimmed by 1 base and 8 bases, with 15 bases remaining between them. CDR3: CASSQALYRIDEQFF. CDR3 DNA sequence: TGTGCCAGCAGCCAAGCGTTATATAGAATCGATGAGCAGTTCTTC.

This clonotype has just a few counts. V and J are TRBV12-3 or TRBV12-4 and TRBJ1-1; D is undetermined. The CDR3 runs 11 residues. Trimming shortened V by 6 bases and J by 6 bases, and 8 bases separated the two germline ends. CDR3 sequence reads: CASSYSPEAFF. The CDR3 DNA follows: TGTGCCAGCAGCTACAGCCCTGAAGCTTTCTTT.

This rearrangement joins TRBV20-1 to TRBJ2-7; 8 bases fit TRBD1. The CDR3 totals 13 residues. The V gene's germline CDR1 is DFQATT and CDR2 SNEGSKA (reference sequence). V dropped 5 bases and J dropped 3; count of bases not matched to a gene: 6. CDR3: CSAVGQGVYEQYF. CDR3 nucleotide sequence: TGCAGTGCTGTCGGACAGGGAGTCTACGAGCAGTACTTC.

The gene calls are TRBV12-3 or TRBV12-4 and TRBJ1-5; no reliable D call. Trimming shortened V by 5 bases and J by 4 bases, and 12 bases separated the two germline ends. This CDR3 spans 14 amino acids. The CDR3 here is CASSMGSLNQPQHF. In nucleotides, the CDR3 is TGTGCCAGCAGTATGGGGTCCTTGAATCAGCCCCAGCATTTT.

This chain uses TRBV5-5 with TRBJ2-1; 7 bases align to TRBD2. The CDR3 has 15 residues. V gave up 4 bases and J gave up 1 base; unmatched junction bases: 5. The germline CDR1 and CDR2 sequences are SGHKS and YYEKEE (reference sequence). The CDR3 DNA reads TGTGCCAGCAGCCCGTTCGGGGGGTCCTACAATGAGCAGTTCTTC. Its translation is CASSPFGGSYNEQFF.

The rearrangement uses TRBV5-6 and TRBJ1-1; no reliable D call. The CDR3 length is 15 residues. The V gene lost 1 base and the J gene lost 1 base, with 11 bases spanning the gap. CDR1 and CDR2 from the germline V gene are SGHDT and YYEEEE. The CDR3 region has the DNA TGTGCCAGCAGCTTGTTATATGCGGGGAACACTGAAGCTTTCTTT. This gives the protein CASSLLYAGNTEAFF.

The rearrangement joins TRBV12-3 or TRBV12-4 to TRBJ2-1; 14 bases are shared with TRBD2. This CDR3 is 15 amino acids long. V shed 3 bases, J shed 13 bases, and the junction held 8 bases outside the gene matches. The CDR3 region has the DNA TGTGCCAGCAGTTTCCATGGGACTAGCGGGGGAGACCAGTTCTTC. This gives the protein CASSFHGTSGGDQFF.

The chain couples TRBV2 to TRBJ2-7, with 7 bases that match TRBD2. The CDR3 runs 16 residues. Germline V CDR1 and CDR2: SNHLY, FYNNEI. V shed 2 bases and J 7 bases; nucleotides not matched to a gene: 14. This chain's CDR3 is CASSETIRGGAGEQYF. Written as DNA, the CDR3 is TGTGCCAGCAGTGAAACGATTCGGGGAGGGGCCGGTGAGCAGTACTTC.

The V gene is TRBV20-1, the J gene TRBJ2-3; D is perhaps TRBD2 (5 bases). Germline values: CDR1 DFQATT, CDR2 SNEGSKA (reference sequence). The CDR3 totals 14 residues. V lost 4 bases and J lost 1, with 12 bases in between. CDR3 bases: TGCAGTGCTAAATCAGCGGTCGGCACAGATACGCAGTATTTT. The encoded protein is CSAKSAVGTDTQYF.

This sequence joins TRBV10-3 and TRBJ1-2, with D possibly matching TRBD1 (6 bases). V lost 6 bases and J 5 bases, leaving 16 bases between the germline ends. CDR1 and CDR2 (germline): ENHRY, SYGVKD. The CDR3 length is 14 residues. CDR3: CAIRPQGGRYGYTF. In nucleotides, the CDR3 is TGTGCCATCAGACCACAGGGTGGGAGGTATGGCTACACCTTC.

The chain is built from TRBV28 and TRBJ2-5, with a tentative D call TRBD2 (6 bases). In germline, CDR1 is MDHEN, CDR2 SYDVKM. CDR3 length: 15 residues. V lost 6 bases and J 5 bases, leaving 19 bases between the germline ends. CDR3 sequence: CASRPADYEIETQYF. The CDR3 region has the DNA TGTGCCAGCAGACCTGCGGACTACGAAATCGAGACCCAGTACTTC. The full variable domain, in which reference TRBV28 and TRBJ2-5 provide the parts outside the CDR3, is DVKVTQSSRYLVKRTGEKVFLECVQDMDHENMFWYRQDPGLGLRLIYFSYDVKMKEKGDIPEGYSVSREKKERFSLILESASTNQTSMYLCASRPADYEIETQYFGPGTRLLVL.

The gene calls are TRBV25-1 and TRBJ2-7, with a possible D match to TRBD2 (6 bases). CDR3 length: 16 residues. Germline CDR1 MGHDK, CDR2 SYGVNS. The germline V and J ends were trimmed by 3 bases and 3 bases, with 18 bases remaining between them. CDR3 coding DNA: TGTGCCAGCAGTGACCGGCGGGGCGGCTCGAACTACGAGCAGTACTTC. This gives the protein CASSDRRGGSNYEQYF.

CDR3 protein: CASRVLGGGDTQYF. For the CDR3, the DNA is TGCGCCAGCAGGGTTCTGGGGGGGGGAGATACGCAGTATTTT. The genes are TRBV10-2 and TRBJ2-3; 7 positions agree with TRBD2. CDR3 length equals 14 residues. Germline assignment: CDR1 WSHSY and CDR2 SAAADI. V lost 6 bases, J lost 5 bases, and 8 bases stayed unmatched.

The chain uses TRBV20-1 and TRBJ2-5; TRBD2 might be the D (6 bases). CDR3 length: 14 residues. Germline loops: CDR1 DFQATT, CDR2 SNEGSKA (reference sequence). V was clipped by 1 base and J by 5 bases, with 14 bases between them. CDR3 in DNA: TGCAGTGCTAGAGTCCGGGTAGGGAGGGAGACCCAGTACTTC. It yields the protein CSARVRVGRETQYF.

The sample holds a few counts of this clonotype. The chain's CDR3 is CASSAEATGSAWYSNQPQHF. The DNA for the CDR3 is TGTGCCAGCAGCGCCGAAGCTACAGGTTCCGCCTGGTATAGCAATCAGCCCCAGCATTTT. The chain combines TRBV7-8 with TRBJ1-5; TRBD1 is a possible D gene (5 bases). Germline V lookup: CDR1 SGHVS, CDR2 FQNEAQ. V lost 5 bases and J lost 0, with 26 bases in between. The CDR3 has 20 residues.

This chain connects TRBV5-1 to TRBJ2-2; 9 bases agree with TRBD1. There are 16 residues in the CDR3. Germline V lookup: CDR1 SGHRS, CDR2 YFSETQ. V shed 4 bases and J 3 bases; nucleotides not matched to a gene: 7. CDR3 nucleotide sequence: TGCGCCAGCAGCCAACGGACAGGGGTAGACACCGGGGAGCTGTTTTTT. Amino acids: CASSQRTGVDTGELFF. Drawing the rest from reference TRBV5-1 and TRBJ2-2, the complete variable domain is KAGVTQTPRYLIKTRGQQVTLSCSPISGHRSVSWYQQTPGQGLQFLFEYFSETQRNKGNFPGRFSGRQFSNSRSEMNVSTLELGDSALYLCASSQRTGVDTGELFFGEGSRLTVL.

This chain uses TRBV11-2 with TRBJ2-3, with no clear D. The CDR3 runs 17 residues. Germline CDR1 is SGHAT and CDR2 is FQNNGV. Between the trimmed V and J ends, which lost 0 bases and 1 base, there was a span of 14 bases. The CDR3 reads CASSLDSGFGGTDTQYF. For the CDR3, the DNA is TGTGCCAGCAGCTTAGATTCCGGGTTCGGCGGCACAGATACGCAGTATTTT. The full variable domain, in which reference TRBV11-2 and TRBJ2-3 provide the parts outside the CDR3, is EAGVAQSPRYKIIEKRQSVAFWCNPISGHATLYWYQQILGQGPKLLIQFQNNGVVDDSQLPKDRFSAERLKGVDSTLKIQPAKLEDSAVYLCASSLDSGFGGTDTQYFGPGTRLTVL.

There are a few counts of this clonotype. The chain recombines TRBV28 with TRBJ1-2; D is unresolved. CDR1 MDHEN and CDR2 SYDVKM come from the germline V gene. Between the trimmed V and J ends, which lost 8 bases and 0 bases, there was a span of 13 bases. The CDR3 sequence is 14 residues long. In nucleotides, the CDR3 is TGTGCCAGCGAAACGATCGGGTCTAACTATGGCTACACCTTC. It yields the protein CASETIGSNYGYTF.

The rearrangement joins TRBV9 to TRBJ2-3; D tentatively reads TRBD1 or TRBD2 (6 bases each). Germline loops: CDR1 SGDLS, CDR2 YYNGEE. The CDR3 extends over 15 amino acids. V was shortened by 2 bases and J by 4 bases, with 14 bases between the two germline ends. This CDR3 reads CASSVGRGVPDTQYF. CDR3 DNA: TGTGCCAGCAGCGTCGGAAGGGGGGTCCCAGATACGCAGTATTTT.